The 19 T cell receptor beta chains below come from one sample, sequenced in a study of T cells in Graves' hyperthyroidism and ophthalmopathy. From RNA transcripts, TCR beta CDR3 regions were amplified. The HTBI primer set served for first-round RT-PCR of the TCR CDR3. TCRdb passed the multiplex PCR reads through MiXCR, listing each CDR3 protein once. The sample has around 380,000 distinct CDR3 sequences, around an eighth seen once. Sequenced: blood. The receptors come from a man younger than 45 with Graves' hyperthyroidism that later progressed to Graves' ophthalmopathy.

This sequence joins TRBV12-3 or TRBV12-4 and TRBJ2-7; the match to TRBD2 covers 15 bases. J was trimmed by 0 bases and V by 8 bases; bases with no gene match: 11. CDR3 length equals 18 residues. The chain's CDR3 is CASSPGLAGGRFSYEQYF. CDR3 DNA sequence: TGTGCCAGCTCACCGGGACTAGCGGGGGGCCGGTTCTCCTACGAGCAGTACTTC.

There are many counts of this clonotype. V gene TRBV10-1 combines with J gene TRBJ2-1; weak D call: TRBD1 (7 bases). Trimming took 0 bases from V and 8 from J, leaving 17 bases between them. The V gene's germline CDR1 is WNHNN and CDR2 SYGVQD (reference sequence). The CDR3 has 16 residues. The chain's CDR3 is CASSESGRGRLDEQFF. As DNA, the CDR3 is TGCGCCAGCAGTGAGTCGGGCAGGGGGAGGTTGGATGAGCAGTTCTTC.

This clonotype showed up many times. As DNA, the CDR3 is TGCAGCGTGGGAGATATGAACACTGAAGCTTTCTTT. It specifies CSVGDMNTEAFF. V and J are TRBV29-1 and TRBJ1-1; D is ambiguous. Deletions cut 6 bases from V and 0 bases from J, with 8 bases between. This CDR3 is built from 12 residues. CDR1 SQVTM and CDR2 ANQGSEA come from the germline V gene.

This clonotype was counted between two and nine times. The J gene is TRBJ2-3, the V gene TRBV6-5, with D perhaps matching TRBD1 or TRBD2 (5 bases each). The CDR3 extends over 13 amino acids. CDR1 MNHEY and CDR2 SVGAGI come from the germline V gene. V lost 0 bases to trimming and J lost 5 bases, with 6 bases between them. The CDR3 sequence: CASSYSRGDTQYF. The CDR3 nucleotides are TGTGCCAGCAGTTACTCGAGGGGAGATACGCAGTATTTT.

This CDR3 reads CSARNPMGNSPLHF. CDR3 DNA sequence: TGCAGTGCTAGAAATCCGATGGGTAATTCACCCCTCCACTTT. This chain connects TRBV20-1 to TRBJ1-6; D is ambiguous. Trimming pared 2 bases from V and 6 bases from J, leaving 11 bases between. The CDR3 has 14 amino acids. Germline V gives CDR1 DFQATT, CDR2 SNEGSKA (reference sequence).

This clonotype came up a few times. The rearrangement links TRBV19 to TRBJ2-7, with 12 bases fitting TRBD1. The CDR3 runs 15 residues. In germline, CDR1 is LNHDA, CDR2 SQIVND (reference sequence). Trimming cost V 5 bases and J 1 base; bases outside gene matches: 3. CDR3 in DNA: TGTGCCAGTAGTGGGACAGGGGGCTTTTCCTACGAGCAGTACTTC. Encoded protein: CASSGTGGFSYEQYF. The full variable domain, in which reference TRBV19 and TRBJ2-7 provide the parts outside the CDR3, is DGGITQSPKYLFRKEGQNVTLSCEQNLNHDAMYWYRQDPGQGLRLIYYSQIVNDFQKGDIAEGYSVSREKKESFPLTVTSAQKNPTAFYLCASSGTGGFSYEQYFGPGTRLTVT.

There are a few counts of this clonotype. The gene calls are TRBV11-2 and TRBJ2-1; D uncertain. Germline V gives CDR1 SGHAT, CDR2 FQNNGV. The CDR3 is made up of 16 amino acids. The germline V and J ends were trimmed by 0 bases and 2 bases, with 11 bases remaining between them. CDR3 sequence reads: CASSLDGDGAYNEQFF. The CDR3 bases are TGTGCCAGCAGCTTAGATGGGGATGGGGCCTACAATGAGCAGTTCTTC.

This clonotype was detected many times. The gene calls are TRBV6-1 and TRBJ1-2; D unclear. With 10 bases removed from V and 7 bases from J, the gap between germline ends came to 22 bases. The CDR3 is made up of 14 amino acids. CDR1 and CDR2 from the germline V gene are MNHNS and SASEGT. CDR3 sequence reads: CATYPRNPIGGYTF. The CDR3 coding sequence is TGTGCCACATACCCACGGAATCCTATAGGTGGCTACACCTTC.

The V and J genes are TRBV6-5 and TRBJ1-2; D is ambiguous. Germline V gene data show CDR1 as MNHEY and CDR2 as SVGAGI. Between the trimmed V and J ends, which lost 0 bases and 11 bases, there was a span of 16 bases. CDR3 length equals 14 residues. Here the CDR3 DNA reads TGTGCCAGCAGTTACTCACGTGCCGGCTACGGGTACACCTTC. Translated, it gives CASSYSRAGYGYTF.

This clonotype was recorded a few times. The chain uses TRBV4-1 and TRBJ2-7; D might be TRBD1 or TRBD2, each matching 5 bases. The CDR3 is 15 amino acids. The germline V gene has CDR1 MGHRA and CDR2 YSYEKL. V was shortened by 3 bases and J by 6 bases, with 18 bases between the two germline ends. CDR3 loop: CASSQAPRGRGEQYF. The CDR3 DNA reads as TGCGCCAGCAGCCAGGCCCCCCGGGGACGCGGCGAGCAGTACTTC.

This clonotype was detected many times. This chain links TRBV27 with TRBJ2-1, with TRBD2 matching 10 bases. CDR1 and CDR2 from the germline V gene are MNHEY and SMNVEV (reference sequence). The CDR3 has 17 amino acids. Trimming took 3 bases from V and 0 from J; bases not matched to a gene: 5. CDR3 sequence (DNA): TGTGCCAGCAGTTTTTCTAGCGGGGGCCCCTCCTACAATGAGCAGTTCTTC. Its translation: CASSFSSGGPSYNEQFF.

Comments on this clonotype: As the CDR3 is not closed by the conserved phenylalanine or tryptophan, this likely results from a read error. The chain uses TRBV6-1 and TRBJ1-1; D uncertain. The CDR3 is made up of 14 amino acids. Germline CDR1 MNHNS, CDR2 SASEGT. V was clipped by 3 bases and J by 11 bases, with 19 bases between them. The CDR3 nucleotides are TGTGCCAGCAGTGAGAGACACGGCCACCCAGAGGCTTTCCTT. Translation: CASSERHGHPEAFL.

The table lists this clonotype with many counts. The chain links TRBV28 to TRBJ1-1; D call uncertain. The CDR3 sequence is 12 residues long. V dropped 4 bases and J dropped 6 bases, with 9 bases sitting between them. Germline values: CDR1 MDHEN, CDR2 SYDVKM. The CDR3 protein is CASSSGYAEAFF. The CDR3 DNA reads TGTGCCAGCAGTTCAGGCTATGCTGAAGCTTTCTTT.

In its sample, this clonotype was seen many times. This chain links TRBV30 with TRBJ2-7; no clear D. This CDR3 has 12 residues. Between the trimmed V and J ends, which lost 0 bases and 2 bases, there was a span of 5 bases. Germline V gene sequence: CDR1 GTSNPN, CDR2 SVGIG (reference sequence). The CDR3 DNA reads as TGTGCCTGGAGTGTGGATGCCTACGAGCAGTACTTC. Protein product: CAWSVDAYEQYF.

This clonotype occurred many times. CDR3 residues: CATSRVTGPANYGYTF. The CDR3 nucleotides are TGTGCCACCAGCAGAGTCACGGGCCCAGCTAACTATGGCTACACCTTC. The J gene is TRBJ1-2, the V gene TRBV15; D uncertain. The length of the CDR3 is 16 residues. V was pared by 1 base and J by 0 bases, with 12 bases between. The V gene's germline CDR1 is LNHNV and CDR2 YYDKDF (reference sequence).

The rearrangement links TRBV3-1 to TRBJ1-2; unclear D gene. Trimming removed 0 bases at V and 5 bases at J, with 7 bases between. From germline, CDR1 is LGHDT and CDR2 YNNKEL (reference sequence). This CDR3 has 13 residues. In DNA form, the CDR3 reads TGTGCCAGCAGCCAAGATTGGGGATATGGCTACACCTTC. It yields the protein CASSQDWGYGYTF.

This clonotype was seen once. The chain is built from TRBV5-1 and TRBJ2-2; the match to TRBD2 covers 7 bases. CDR1 is SGHRS and CDR2 is YFSETQ in the germline V gene. Trimming removed 0 bases from V and 0 bases from J; junction bases left unmatched: 8. The CDR3 contains 18 residues. In nucleotides, the CDR3 is TGCGCCAGCAGCTTGGGGGCTCCGGGAGGCGCGAACACCGGGGAGCTGTTTTTT. Encoded protein: CASSLGAPGGANTGELFF. Full variable domain (outside the CDR3, taken from reference TRBV5-1 and TRBJ2-2): KAGVTQTPRYLIKTRGQQVTLSCSPISGHRSVSWYQQTPGQGLQFLFEYFSETQRNKGNFPGRFSGRQFSNSRSEMNVSTLELGDSALYLCASSLGAPGGANTGELFFGEGSRLTVL.

This clonotype was recorded many times. The genes are TRBV2 and TRBJ1-1, with 12 bases aligning to TRBD1. Germline CDR1 SNHLY, CDR2 FYNNEI. This CDR3 has 15 amino acids. The V gene end was trimmed by 6 bases and the J gene end by 0 bases; junction bases not matched to a gene: 2. For the CDR3, the DNA is TGTGCCAGCAGGGGGACAGGGGGCATGAACACTGAAGCTTTCTTT. Protein product: CASRGTGGMNTEAFF. The entire variable domain, with the rest obtained from reference TRBV2 and TRBJ1-1, is as follows: EPEVTQTPSHQVTQMGQEVILRCVPISNHLYFYWYRQILGQKVEFLVSFYNNEISEKSEIFDDQFSVERPDGSNFTLKIRSTKLEDSAMYFCASRGTGGMNTEAFFGQGTRLTVV.

The chain links TRBV6-1 to TRBJ2-3, with D uncertain. The V and J ends lost 3 bases and 2 bases respectively, with 6 bases between them. Germline V gives CDR1 MNHNS, CDR2 SASEGT. The CDR3 sequence is 13 residues long. In DNA, the CDR3 is TGTGCCAGCAGTGATAGGAACACAGATACGCAGTATTTT. As protein: CASSDRNTDTQYF.